These 22 T cell receptor beta chains came from one sample sequenced in a study of blood T cell repertoires in COVID-19. Produced via immunoSEQ multiplex PCR; TCRdb's table is partial and in-frame only. The table shows around 180,000 clones, with 80% to 90% occurring only once. Material for sequencing was peripheral blood. These receptor sequences come from a human donor with active or convalescent COVID-19. The donor label of this sample is uncertain.

The chain joins TRBV27 to TRBJ2-6; weak D call: TRBD1 (5 bases). V lost 4 bases and J lost 1, with 8 bases in between. CDR1 and CDR2 (germline): MNHEY, SMNVEV (reference sequence). This CDR3 spans 15 amino acids. This CDR3 reads CASSSRVSGANVLTF. DNA for the CDR3: TGTGCCAGCAGTTCCAGGGTGTCTGGGGCCAACGTCCTGACTTTC.

The chain recombines TRBV7-6 with TRBJ2-1, with 7 bases fitting TRBD2. CDR3 length equals 14 residues. V shed 7 bases, J shed 4 bases, and the junction held 7 bases outside the gene matches. The germline gives CDR1 SGHVS, CDR2 FNYEAQ. CDR3 DNA: TGTGCCAGCAAGAGGGCTAGCGGTTACAATGAGCAGTTCTTC. It translates to CASKRASGYNEQFF.

This clone appeared a few times. J is TRBJ2-7 and V is TRBV13, with 13 bases fitting TRBD2. V shed 1 base, J shed 3 bases, and the junction held 9 bases outside the gene matches. Per germline, CDR1 PRHDT and CDR2 FYEKMQ (reference sequence). The CDR3 runs to 18 residues. In DNA form, the CDR3 reads TGTGCCAGCAGCTTAGAAACTAGCGGGAGGGCCGACCTCTACGAGCAGTACTTC. Residues: CASSLETSGRADLYEQYF.

This chain uses TRBV7-9 with TRBJ1-1; perhaps TRBD1 as D (6 bases). The V end was cut by 2 bases, the J end by 3 bases, with 10 bases between. Germline loops: CDR1 SEHNR, CDR2 FQNEAQ (reference sequence). CDR3 length equals 14 residues. CDR3 sequence reads: CASSLKGGYTEAFF. CDR3 DNA sequence: TGTGCCAGCAGCTTAAAGGGGGGGTACACTGAAGCTTTCTTT. Together with reference TRBV7-9 and TRBJ1-1, the CDR3 gives the full variable domain: DTGVSQNPRHKITKRGQNVTFRCDPISEHNRLYWYRQTLGQGPEFLTYFQNEAQLEKSRLLSDRFSAERPKGSFSTLEIQRTEQGDSAMYLCASSLKGGYTEAFFGQGTRLTVV.

The rearrangement links TRBV14 to TRBJ1-2; D possibly corresponds to TRBD1 (5 bases). This CDR3 has 15 residues. Looked up from germline, CDR1 is SGHDN and CDR2 is FVKESK. With 3 bases removed from V and 4 bases from J, the gap between germline ends came to 15 bases. CDR3 sequence: CASSQGGGRTYGYTF. CDR3 coding DNA: TGTGCCAGCAGCCAGGGGGGAGGGAGAACCTATGGCTACACCTTC.

The chain couples TRBV27 to TRBJ1-4, with a tentative D call TRBD1 (6 bases). The CDR3 runs 16 residues. CDR1 and CDR2 from the germline V gene are MNHEY and SMNVEV (reference sequence). The CDR3 reads CLSGASGRKANEKLFF. CDR3 bases: TGTCTATCGGGGGCTAGCGGGAGAAAGGCTAATGAAAAACTGTTTTTT.

V is TRBV10-1 and J is TRBJ2-3; 7 bases match TRBD1. Germline V gene sequence: CDR1 WNHNN, CDR2 SYGVQD (reference sequence). The CDR3 sequence is 14 residues long. The V segment lost 4 bases and the J segment 5 bases; nucleotides outside the gene matches: 6. CDR3 nucleotides: TGCGCCAGCAGTGGAAGGGGGCGCGTAGATACGCAGTATTTT. Translation: CASSGRGRVDTQYF.

The rearrangement joins TRBV29-1 to TRBJ2-7, with unresolved D. Between the trimmed V and J ends, which lost 4 bases and 2 bases, there was a span of 15 bases. Germline V lookup: CDR1 SQVTM, CDR2 ANQGSEA. This CDR3 has 14 residues. The CDR3 coding sequence is TGCAGCGTTGTCCCCGGGTCCCTGACCTACGAGCAGTACTTC. Its translation is CSVVPGSLTYEQYF.

As DNA, the CDR3 is TGTGCCAGCAGCTTACCCTCCTTTAGCGGGGAGCTGTTTTTT. Its protein product is CASSLPSFSGELFF. The rearrangement joins TRBV7-3 to TRBJ2-2; no firm D call. Trimming took off 2 bases at V and 7 bases at J, with 11 bases between the two ends. CDR3 length: 14 residues. Germline V gene sequence: CDR1 SGHTA, CDR2 FQGTGA.

This clone was counted at least ten times. The chain carries TRBV10-1 and TRBJ2-7; TRBD1 agrees at 8 bases. The V gene end was trimmed by 2 bases and the J gene end by 4 bases; junction bases not matched to a gene: 7. The CDR3 totals 15 residues. Germline V CDR1 and CDR2: WNHNN, SYGVQD (reference sequence). For the CDR3, the DNA is TGCGCCAGCAGTGAGGGGGCAGGGGGCGTATACGAGCAGTACTTC. Translating gives CASSEGAGGVYEQYF.

The chain carries TRBV5-1 and TRBJ2-5; the D gene is possibly TRBD1 (5 bases). The CDR3 totals 15 residues. V shed 2 bases and J shed 4 bases, with 15 bases lying between them. Germline CDR1 SGHRS, CDR2 YFSETQ. The CDR3 DNA follows: TGCGCCAGCAGCTTTAGTGGGGCAGGAGTAGAGACCCAGTACTTC. Encoded protein: CASSFSGAGVETQYF.

V is TRBV7-2 and J is TRBJ2-1; no clear D gene. The germline V and J ends were trimmed by 0 bases and 6 bases, with 6 bases remaining between them. Per the germline V gene, CDR1 is SGHTA and CDR2 is FQGNSA. This CDR3 region has 13 residues. The CDR3 region is CASSLAPSNEQFF. The CDR3 DNA sequence: TGTGCCAGCAGCTTAGCCCCGTCCAATGAGCAGTTCTTC.

V gene TRBV2 combines with J gene TRBJ1-2; 7 bases map to TRBD1. There are 14 residues in the CDR3. The trim removed 7 bases at V and 0 bases at J, leaving 5 bases unmatched. CDR1 SNHLY and CDR2 FYNNEI come from the germline V gene. Here the CDR3 reads CASIKGTANYGYTF. CDR3 DNA sequence: TGTGCCAGCATCAAAGGGACAGCTAACTATGGCTACACCTTC.

The chain employs TRBV7-3 and TRBJ2-1, with TRBD2 matching over 12 bases. J lost 6 bases, V lost 1 base, and 10 bases had no gene match. This CDR3 contains 18 residues. Germline V lookup: CDR1 SGHTA, CDR2 FQGTGA. CDR3 residues: CASSLIPLTSGGSNEQFF. Here the CDR3 DNA reads TGTGCCAGCAGCTTAATCCCTCTGACTAGCGGGGGAAGCAATGAGCAGTTCTTC.

This chain links TRBV11-2 with TRBJ2-4; 10 bases map to TRBD2. The V gene end was trimmed by 2 bases and the J gene end by 0 bases; junction bases not matched to a gene: 7. CDR3 size: 18 residues. CDR1 and CDR2 from the germline V gene are SGHAT and FQNNGV. Here the CDR3 DNA reads TGTGCCAGCAGCTTAAGTAAGGGACTAGCGATAGCCAAAAACATTCAGTACTTC. This encodes CASSLSKGLAIAKNIQYF.

This chain uses TRBV4-1 with TRBJ2-5, with TRBD2 as a possible D gene (6 bases). The germline gives CDR1 MGHRA, CDR2 YSYEKL. The V end was cut by 2 bases, the J end by 0 bases, with 16 bases between. This CDR3 spans 17 amino acids. CDR3 residues: CASSQLWAGSYQETQYF. The CDR3 DNA is TGCGCCAGCAGCCAATTATGGGCGGGGTCTTACCAAGAGACCCAGTACTTC.

This clone was seen just once. The chain has TRBV7-2 and TRBJ2-5; D not certain. The CDR3 runs to 15 residues. CDR1 SGHTA and CDR2 FQGNSA come from the germline V gene. V lost 4 bases, J lost 3 bases, and 15 bases lay in between. The CDR3 DNA reads as TGTGCCAGCAGCTCTCAGCGAAAAGCCGAAGAGACCCAGTACTTC. Amino acids: CASSSQRKAEETQYF.

V usage is TRBV24-1 and J usage is TRBJ2-3; TRBD2 matches 10 bases. This CDR3 has 18 residues. Germline V CDR1 and CDR2: KGHDR, SFDVKD. V shed 3 bases and J 0 bases; nucleotides not matched to a gene: 8. Here the CDR3 reads CATSDTAGGTPSTDTQYF. CDR3 DNA sequence: TGTGCCACCAGTGATACAGCGGGAGGGACCCCTAGCACAGATACGCAGTATTTT.

The chain recombines TRBV21-1 with TRBJ2-1; TRBD2, the table's D call, was not compared with the DNA. TRBV21-1 is an annotated pseudogene. CDR3 length: 18 residues. The CDR3 coding sequence is TGTGCCAGCAGCAAAGGGTCAACCCGGCGGATATGCAACAATGAGCAGTTCTTC. This gives the protein CASSKGSTRRICNNEQFF.

J is TRBJ2-7 and V is TRBV5-1; 8 positions agree with TRBD1. V was pared by 3 bases and J by 0 bases, with 5 bases of the junction left unmatched. Germline-derived CDR1 and CDR2 are SGHRS and YFSETQ. The CDR3 extends over 15 amino acids. The CDR3 nucleotides read TGCGCCAGCAGCTCCACAGGGGGAACCTCCTACGAGCAGTACTTC. As protein: CASSSTGGTSYEQYF.

The chain links TRBV28 to TRBJ2-6, with D possibly matching TRBD1 (6 bases). This CDR3 region has 14 residues. Germline V gives CDR1 MDHEN, CDR2 SYDVKM. V lost 6 bases and J lost 1, with 7 bases in between. DNA for the CDR3: TGTGCCAGCAGAGACAGGTCTGGGGCCAACGTCCTGACTTTC. Its protein is CASRDRSGANVLTF.

This chain connects TRBV19 to TRBJ2-3; 12 bases map to TRBD2. V trimming: 4 bases; J trimming: 3 bases; junction bases outside the gene matches: 5. In germline, CDR1 is LNHDA, CDR2 SQIVND (reference sequence). The CDR3 is 16 amino acids. CDR3 DNA sequence: TGTGCCAGTAGTAAAAGACTAGCGGGAGCTACAGATACGCAGTATTTT. Translation: CASSKRLAGATDTQYF.